These T cell receptor beta chains were read from a single sample in a study of blood T cell repertoires in COVID-19. Only in-frame clones appear in the TCRdb table, and some are missing; sequencing was by immunoSEQ multiplex PCR. The table records approximately 300,000 clones, around 83% of them present only once. Sequencing was done on a sample of peripheral blood. The receptors here all came from a woman aged 50 to 60 with acute or convalescent COVID-19. Each CDR3 is given with its conserved first and last residue. Fields, in order: D gene, clone size, J gene, CDR3 length, V gene, CDR3 DNA, CDR3 protein. The D gene is left open where the match is weak. Some rows mark clone size as missing; the rest say once, few, many or name a class of expanded clone.

>TRBD1|.|TRBJ1-2|15|TRBV10-1
TGCGCCAGCAGTATGGGACAGGGACTAGACCATGGCTACACCTTC
CASSMGQGLDHGYTF
>TRBD1|.|TRBJ2-3|14|TRBV6-5
TGTGCCAGCACTAGGACAGGGAGGACAGATACGCAGTATTTT
CASTRTGRTDTQYF
>TRBD1|.|TRBJ1-2|11|TRBV29-1
TGCAGCGGTTTCACAGGGGGCGGCTACACCTTC
CSGFTGGGYTF
>TRBD2|.|TRBJ2-1|14|TRBV27
TGTGCCAGCAGCCCGGGACTAGCGGGCAATGAGCAGTTCTTC
CASSPGLAGNEQFF
>.|.|TRBJ1-1|17|TRBV30
TGTGCCTGGAGTCCGTTGGCGGGTAACCTTGGGGACACTGAAGCTTTCTTT
CAWSPLAGNLGDTEAFF
>TRBD1|.|TRBJ1-3|14|TRBV6-5
TGTGCCAGCAGTCCAGGGGGCTCTGGAAACACCATATATTTT
CASSPGGSGNTIYF
>.|.|TRBJ1-2|12|TRBV6-5
TGTGCCGCCCGAGAGGGCGCTTATGGCTACACCTTC
CAAREGAYGYTF
>.|.|TRBJ1-1|15|TRBV6-5
TGTGCCAGCAGTTACTCTATACCCGGGGGCACTGAAGCTTTCTTT
CASSYSIPGGTEAFF
>TRBD1|.|TRBJ1-3|16|TRBV18
TGTGCCAGCTCACCTAGGGGACAGCTCTCTGGAAACACCATATATTTT
CASSPRGQLSGNTIYF
>.|few|TRBJ1-6|14|TRBV29-1
TGCAGCGTTGAAGGTCCAGATATTGGTTCACCCCTCCACTTT
CSVEGPDIGSPLHF
>.|few|TRBJ1-5|15|TRBV29-1
TGCAGCGTTATTAAGGATCTGGGGCAAGGTCAGCCCCAGCATTTT
CSVIKDLGQGQPQHF
>TRBD2|few|TRBJ2-1|15|TRBV28
TGTGCCAGCAGTTTCGTTGGGGGGGCCTACAATGAGCAGTTCTTC
CASSFVGGAYNEQFF
>.|once|TRBJ2-5|14|TRBV7-9
TGTGCCAGCAGCTCAGGACACGACCAAGAGACCCAGTACTTC
CASSSGHDQETQYF
>.|.|TRBJ2-2|14|TRBV19
TGTGCCAGTTTTCGACAGGACAGTAGCGGGGAGCTGTTTTTT
CASFRQDSSGELFF
>.|.|TRBJ2-2|15|TRBV24-1
TGTGCCACCAGTGATTCGGAAGGGGGAAAACGGGAGCTGTTTTTT
CATSDSEGGKRELFF
>.|few|TRBJ1-5|14|TRBV25-1
TGTGCCAGCAGTGACCCTCAGTCAGATCAGCCCCAGCATTTT
CASSDPQSDQPQHF
>.|.|TRBJ2-5|13|TRBV12-3/TRBV12-4
TGTGCCAGCACCCTAGCGAAACAAGAGACCCAGTACTTC
CASTLAKQETQYF
>.|.|TRBJ1-2|14|TRBV27
TGTGCCAGCAGTTCCACGGACAGAGACTATGGCTACACCTTC
CASSSTDRDYGYTF
>TRBD1|.|TRBJ1-5|14|TRBV9
TGTGCCAGCAGTCCCGGACAGGGTTATCAGCCCCAGCATTTT
CASSPGQGYQPQHF
>TRBD1|.|TRBJ1-4|14|TRBV5-1
TGCGCCAGCAGCCCCAGGGGGCAAGTTGAAAAACTGTTTTTT
CASSPRGQVEKLFF
>TRBD1|.|TRBJ1-1|14|TRBV6-1
TGTGCCAGCAGTGAAAGACAGGGGAACACTGAAGCTTTCTTT
CASSERQGNTEAFF
>.|.|TRBJ1-1|14|TRBV2
TGTGCCAGCAGTGAAAGGGGAATTTATTTTGAAGCTTTCTTT
CASSERGIYFEAFF
>TRBD2|.|TRBJ2-2|16|TRBV18
TGTGCCAGCTCACCAGGCCTAGCGGGGGTCACCGGGGAGCTGTTTTTT
CASSPGLAGVTGELFF
>TRBD1|.|TRBJ2-2|14|TRBV5-4
TGTGCCAGCACTGAAACCGCAGGGGGAGGGGAGCTGTTTTTT
CASTETAGGGELFF
>TRBD2|.|TRBJ2-2|13|TRBV7-6
TGTGCCAGCGGTGCGGGGGGGCCCGGGGAGCTGTTTTTT
CASGAGGPGELFF
>.|.|TRBJ1-1|15|TRBV27
TGTGCCAGCAGTCCCTTATTTGGGGGCCGAGGTGAAGCTTTCTTT
CASSPLFGGRGEAFF
>.|.|TRBJ2-6|16|TRBV24-1
TGTGCCACCAGTGATCCCGGGAGCGCTGGGGCCAACGTCCTGACTTTC
CATSDPGSAGANVLTF
>.|once|TRBJ2-3|16|TRBV5-1
TGCGCCAGCAGCTCTCCCCGGGGGATAAGCACAGATACGCAGTATTTT
CASSSPRGISTDTQYF
>.|.|TRBJ1-1|13|TRBV5-1
TGCGCCAGCAGCCCACAGGGGAACACTGAAGCTTTCTTT
CASSPQGNTEAFF
>.|.|TRBJ1-2|15|TRBV19
TGTGCCAGTAGTGCCCCCCGAGACACCTCCTATGGCTACACCTTC
CASSAPRDTSYGYTF
>.|.|TRBJ2-3|15|TRBV3-1/TRBV3-2
TGTGCCAGCAGCCAAGATGGTGTCCCAGCAGATACGCAGTATTTT
CASSQDGVPADTQYF
>TRBD1|.|TRBJ1-2|14|TRBV5-1
TGCGCCAGCAGCTTAAGGGGGCGCCCCTATGGCTACACCTTC
CASSLRGRPYGYTF
>.|.|TRBJ2-1|17|TRBV9
TGTGCCAGCAGACCCGGAACAGGAAACCTGCGATACAATGAGCAGTTCTTC
CASRPGTGNLRYNEQFF
>TRBD2|few|TRBJ2-1|15|TRBV18
TGTGCCGGCGTTGTAGCGGGGAGGGCGAGCAATGAGCAGTTCTTC
CAGVVAGRASNEQFF
>.|.|TRBJ1-4|16|TRBV7-9
TGTGCCAGCAGCTTAGACGTCGCGGGAGAAGATGAAAAACTGTTTTTT
CASSLDVAGEDEKLFF
>.|.|TRBJ2-2|12|TRBV6-6
TGTGCCAGCAGTTATAGCATCCGGGAGCTGTTTTTT
CASSYSIRELFF
>TRBD1|once|TRBJ1-5|16|TRBV30
TGTGCCTGGAGTCAGCCCCGGACAGGAATGAATCAGCCCCAGCATTTT
CAWSQPRTGMNQPQHF
>TRBD1|.|TRBJ1-1|15|TRBV5-1
TGCGCCAGCAGCCGGGACAGGGGGAGGGACACTGAAGCTTTCTTT
CASSRDRGRDTEAFF
>.|.|TRBJ2-2|14|TRBV4-2
TGTGCCAGCAGTCTTCGGGAGTTCAACGGGGAGCTGTTTTTT
CASSLREFNGELFF
>.|.|TRBJ1-2|15|TRBV19
TGTGCCAGTAAAGCACAGAAGGGGTCGTTCTATGGCTACACCTTC
CASKAQKGSFYGYTF
>TRBD1|.|TRBJ2-5|13|TRBV2
TGTGCCAGCAGTCCGGGACAGGGGGCGACCCAGTACTTC
CASSPGQGATQYF
>.|.|TRBJ2-3|16|TRBV29-1
TGCAGCGTTGAAGATGAACCCCAGGGGCTCGCAGATACGCAGTATTTT
CSVEDEPQGLADTQYF
>TRBD1|.|TRBJ1-1|12|TRBV19
TGTGCTTCTGAGGGGGCGAACACTGAAGCTTTCTTT
CASEGANTEAFF
>.|.|TRBJ1-4|11|TRBV20-1
TGCAGTGCTAGCAGAGGTGAAAAACTGTTTTTT
CSASRGEKLFF
>TRBD1|.|TRBJ2-1|16|TRBV5-1
TGCGCCAGCAGCTCTACCCGGACAGGCTCCTACAATGAGCAGTTCTTC
CASSSTRTGSYNEQFF
>TRBD2|.|TRBJ2-3|14|TRBV28
TGTGCCAGCAGTTTTGGGAGGGCCACAGATACGCAGTATTTT
CASSFGRATDTQYF